The next 27 T cell receptor beta chains were all read from a single sample in a study of patients and donors after allogeneic stem cell transplantation. TCRdb ran MiXCR on the RT-PCR reads and lists one entry per CDR3 protein. The sample includes 150,000 to 250,000 distinct CDR3 sequences, less than 45% of them seen just once. Sequenced: blood, either unsorted or a sorted T cell fraction (not recorded which). Receptors originate from a human donor who was either an allogeneic HSCT recipient or a stem cell or donor lymphocyte infusion donor (not recorded which). It is not recorded whose cells these are; they may come from a transplant donor.

The chain carries TRBV7-9 and TRBJ1-3; D uncertain. Per the germline V gene, CDR1 is SEHNR and CDR2 is FQNEAQ (reference sequence). V dropped 5 bases and J dropped 3 bases, with 11 bases sitting between them. The CDR3 is 14 residues long. CDR3 sequence: CASSAEGLGNTIYF. CDR3 sequence (DNA): TGTGCCAGCAGCGCTGAAGGGCTTGGAAACACCATATATTTT.

This clonotype was seen a handful of times. CDR3 nucleotides: TGTGCCAGCAGCTTAGCGGACAGGGCTGGCTACACCTTC. Protein: CASSLADRAGYTF. The V and J genes are TRBV11-2 and TRBJ1-2; 8 bases match TRBD1. The CDR3 covers 13 residues. V shed 1 base, J shed 7 bases, and the junction held 2 bases outside the gene matches. Germline V gene sequence: CDR1 SGHAT, CDR2 FQNNGV.

The V and J genes are TRBV6-6 and TRBJ1-4, with D uncertain. CDR3 length equals 14 residues. Trimming cost V 7 bases and J 4 bases, with 13 bases left between them. The germline V gene encodes CDR1 MNHNY and CDR2 SVGAGI (reference sequence). CDR3 nucleotides: TGTGCCAGCACCACCGGGCCCCTTAATGAAAAACTGTTTTTT. Translating gives CASTTGPLNEKLFF.

V usage is TRBV20-1 and J usage is TRBJ1-3, with TRBD1 as a possible D gene (6 bases). Trimming took 6 bases from V and 1 from J, leaving 13 bases between them. Per the germline V gene, CDR1 is DFQATT and CDR2 is SNEGSKA (reference sequence). This CDR3 contains 14 residues. This CDR3 reads CSASRDTSGNTIYF. The CDR3, as DNA: TGCAGTGCGAGCCGGGACACATCTGGAAACACCATATATTTT.

About this clonotype itself: A junction end diverges from the germline sequence, so it may reflect a read error. The rearrangement links TRBV3-1 to TRBJ1-1; the D is unclear. The germline V gene encodes CDR1 LGHDT and CDR2 YNNKEL (reference sequence). This CDR3 region has 14 residues. The CDR3 region has the DNA TGTGCCAGCACCCAAGGGCATATGAACACTGAAGCTTTCTTT. This gives the protein CASTQGHMNTEAFF. Full variable domain (remainder filled in from reference TRBV3-1 and TRBJ1-1): DTAVSQTPKYLVTQMGNDKSIKCEQNLGHDTMYWYKQDSKKFLKIMFSYNNKELIINETVPNRFSPKSPDKAHLNLHINSLELGDSAVYFCASTQGHMNTEAFFGQGTRLTVV.

In this sample, this clonotype turned up many times. The V gene is TRBV12-3 or TRBV12-4, the J gene TRBJ1-1; D gene ambiguous. V was cut by 2 bases and J by 7 bases, with 8 bases left in between. This CDR3 has 12 amino acids. The CDR3 DNA sequence: TGTGCCAGCAGTTTATTTGCGGGTGAAGCTTTCTTT. Translation gives CASSLFAGEAFF.

This clonotype was detected only a few times. The chain carries TRBV30 and TRBJ2-7; tentative D call: TRBD2 (7 bases). Germline CDR1 is GTSNPN and CDR2 is SVGIG (reference sequence). V was shortened by 0 bases and J by 3 bases, with 15 bases between the two germline ends. The length of the CDR3 is 15 residues. CDR3 protein: CAWSVRAGHGYEQYF. The CDR3 DNA is TGTGCCTGGAGTGTACGAGCGGGACACGGCTACGAGCAGTACTTC.

V gene TRBV5-1 combines with J gene TRBJ2-1; no clear D. The germline V and J ends were trimmed by 2 bases and 4 bases, with 16 bases remaining between them. Germline loops: CDR1 SGHRS, CDR2 YFSETQ. The CDR3 consists of 16 residues. Written as DNA, the CDR3 is TGCGCCAGCAGCTTCACACATGAAACACTATACAATGAGCAGTTCTTC. This encodes CASSFTHETLYNEQFF.

This clonotype was seen a handful of times. The gene calls are TRBV6-6 and TRBJ1-1, with D unresolved. This CDR3 comprises 15 residues. Germline CDR1 and CDR2: MNHNY and SVGAGI (reference sequence). V was trimmed by 1 base and J by 0 bases, leaving 9 bases between them. CDR3 loop: CASSYYSGLNTEAFF. Here the CDR3 DNA reads TGTGCCAGCAGTTACTATAGCGGGCTGAACACTGAAGCTTTCTTT.

This clonotype was observed a single time. This chain joins TRBV12-3 or TRBV12-4 and TRBJ2-7, with D perhaps matching TRBD1 (5 bases). The CDR3 totals 14 residues. With 7 bases removed from V and 5 bases from J, the gap between germline ends came to 18 bases. DNA of the CDR3: TGTGCCAGCATCCAAGGGGCCTTCCCCCACGAGCAGTACTTC. Its protein product is CASIQGAFPHEQYF.

This clonotype was seen only a few times. V usage is TRBV19 and J usage is TRBJ1-5; 8 bases fit TRBD1. V gave up 3 bases and J gave up 5 bases; unmatched junction bases: 3. Germline V gene sequence: CDR1 LNHDA, CDR2 SQIVND (reference sequence). The CDR3 length is 14 residues. Here the CDR3 DNA reads TGTGCCAGTAGTATCTCACAGGGGGATCAGCCCCAGCATTTT. It translates to CASSISQGDQPQHF.

This chain joins TRBV24-1 and TRBJ2-1, with TRBD2 identical over 7 bases. The germline CDR1 and CDR2 sequences are KGHDR and SFDVKD. The CDR3 length is 16 residues. Losses at the gene ends were 3 bases for V and 3 bases for J; bases not matched to a gene: 7. The DNA of the CDR3 is TGTGCCACCAGTGATCCCCGAGGGGAGGGCTACAATGAGCAGTTCTTC. This translates into CATSDPRGEGYNEQFF.

This rearrangement joins TRBV20-1 to TRBJ1-1; 8 bases align to TRBD1. Per germline, CDR1 DFQATT and CDR2 SNEGSKA (reference sequence). The CDR3 covers 13 residues. V shed 6 bases and J 3 bases; nucleotides not matched to a gene: 6. The CDR3 sequence is CSATTTGDTEAFF. The CDR3 DNA is TGCAGTGCCACAACGACAGGGGACACTGAAGCTTTCTTT.

The chain uses TRBV13 and TRBJ2-1; D unresolved. The CDR3 runs to 15 residues. Trimming shortened V by 0 bases and J by 6 bases, and 12 bases separated the two germline ends. In germline, CDR1 is PRHDT, CDR2 FYEKMQ (reference sequence). CDR3 loop: CASSLGGLMSNEQFF. CDR3 bases: TGTGCCAGCAGCTTAGGAGGGCTGATGAGCAATGAGCAGTTCTTC.

This clonotype has more than one count but fewer than ten. The chain employs TRBV12-3 or TRBV12-4 and TRBJ2-1; tentatively, D is TRBD2 (5 bases). Trimming stripped 5 bases from V and 4 bases from J, with 18 bases between. The CDR3 is 16 residues long. In DNA, the CDR3 is TGTGCCAGCAGTCAACCCATCCGGGGTCTATACAATGAGCAGTTCTTC. It is translated as CASSQPIRGLYNEQFF.

The V gene is TRBV3-1, the J gene TRBJ2-7, with D perhaps TRBD2 (5 bases). CDR1 is LGHDT, CDR2 YNNKEL, per germline (reference sequence). V lost 1 base and J 3 bases, leaving 22 bases between the germline ends. The CDR3 is 18 amino acids. CDR3 amino acids: CASSQVFVTQEELYEQYF. The CDR3 DNA sequence: TGTGCCAGCAGCCAAGTCTTTGTTACTCAGGAGGAACTCTACGAGCAGTACTTC.

The chain employs TRBV5-1 and TRBJ1-3, with a tentative D call TRBD1 (5 bases). Per germline, CDR1 SGHRS and CDR2 YFSETQ. V dropped 4 bases and J dropped 6 bases, with 20 bases sitting between them. The CDR3 is 16 amino acids. The CDR3 region is CASSVLTGTEENTIYF. The CDR3 DNA follows: TGCGCCAGCAGCGTTCTAACCGGGACGGAAGAAAACACCATATATTTT.

The chain carries TRBV7-2 and TRBJ1-1; D not certain. The CDR3 covers 14 residues. Trimming removed 5 bases at V and 0 bases at J, with 10 bases between. From germline, CDR1 is SGHTA and CDR2 FQGNSA. The CDR3 spells CASSVVVMNTEAFF. CDR3 DNA: TGTGCCAGCAGCGTCGTCGTCATGAACACTGAAGCTTTCTTT.

This sequence joins TRBV12-3 or TRBV12-4 and TRBJ1-2, with 7 nucleotides matching TRBD1. J was trimmed by 0 bases and V by 7 bases; bases with no gene match: 8. The CDR3 sequence is 15 residues long. DNA for the CDR3: TGTGCCAGCACTACAACAGGGGTCACTAACTATGGCTACACCTTC. Translated, it gives CASTTTGVTNYGYTF.

This clonotype showed up just a few times. The chain employs TRBV27 and TRBJ2-7; TRBD2 matches 8 bases. Germline CDR1 reads MNHEY; CDR2 reads SMNVEV (reference sequence). The CDR3 runs 16 residues. V trimming: 7 bases; J trimming: 4 bases; junction bases outside the gene matches: 15. The CDR3, as DNA: TGTGCCAGCACCCCTCGGGAGGGAGGTTTCGGTTACGAGCAGTACTTC. Its protein is CASTPREGGFGYEQYF.

The chain has TRBV7-2 and TRBJ2-2, with D tentatively TRBD2 (6 bases). V lost 1 base and J lost 3, with 9 bases in between. This CDR3 is built from 15 residues. Germline CDR1 reads SGHTA; CDR2 reads FQGNSA. CDR3: CASSLVSGDTGELFF. CDR3 nucleotide sequence: TGTGCCAGCAGCTTAGTTAGCGGAGACACCGGGGAGCTGTTTTTT.

The chain links TRBV18 to TRBJ2-7, with D perhaps TRBD1 (5 bases). V was trimmed by 2 bases and J by 2 bases, leaving 13 bases between them. Germline CDR1 and CDR2: KGHSH and LQKENI. The CDR3 runs 15 residues. The CDR3 sequence is CASSPGMGQPYEQYF. The CDR3 bases are TGTGCCAGCTCACCAGGGATGGGGCAACCCTACGAGCAGTACTTC.

V usage is TRBV20-1 and J usage is TRBJ2-1; a possible D gene is TRBD2 (8 bases). The CDR3 sequence is 15 residues long. Trimming took off 4 bases at V and 1 base at J, with 14 bases between the two ends. Germline CDR1 is DFQATT and CDR2 is SNEGSKA (reference sequence). CDR3 sequence (DNA): TGCAGTGCTACAGGGGGACTAGGATCCTACAATGAGCAGTTCTTC. Translating it yields CSATGGLGSYNEQFF.

This clonotype was detected a few times. V and J are TRBV7-2 and TRBJ1-4; D gene unclear. Germline V gene sequence: CDR1 SGHTA, CDR2 FQGNSA. The CDR3 is made up of 14 amino acids. Trimming took off 6 bases at V and 0 bases at J, with 8 bases between the two ends. CDR3 coding DNA: TGTGCCAGCAGTGCACGGGCAACTAATGAAAAACTGTTTTTT. It is translated as CASSARATNEKLFF.

This clonotype has more than one count but fewer than ten. This chain links TRBV12-3 or TRBV12-4 with TRBJ2-7, with D hard to call. Trimming removed 5 bases at V and 3 bases at J, with 11 bases between. The CDR3 totals 13 residues. This CDR3 reads CASSPDLHYEQYF. CDR3 DNA sequence: TGTGCCAGCAGTCCTGACTTGCACTACGAGCAGTACTTC.

This rearrangement joins TRBV24-1 to TRBJ2-1; 8 nucleotides align to TRBD2. Germline V CDR1 and CDR2: KGHDR, SFDVKD. The CDR3 length is 17 residues. The V gene end was trimmed by 3 bases and the J gene end by 0 bases; junction bases not matched to a gene: 6. Written as DNA, the CDR3 is TGTGCCACCAGTGATCCTATAGCGGGGAGCTCCTACAATGAGCAGTTCTTC. Amino acids: CATSDPIAGSSYNEQFF.

In its sample, this clonotype was seen a few times. The rearrangement joins TRBV29-1 to TRBJ2-7, with a tentative D call TRBD2 (5 bases). This CDR3 contains 12 residues. V lost 1 base and J lost 5, with 9 bases in between. Per the germline V gene, CDR1 is SQVTM and CDR2 is ANQGSEA. The CDR3 DNA reads as TGCAGCGTTGAAGTAGGGAGCCACGAGCAGTACTTC. Its translation is CSVEVGSHEQYF.